This T cell receptor (beta chain) was documented in a study of Tregs in tolerant kidney transplant recipients (dated by TCRdb to about 2019). Regarding the study in general: The study used TCRbeta sequencing to identify donor-specific regulatory T cells before combined kidney and bone marrow transplantation, then tracked those cells after transplant. The paper's findings and limits, for the study overall: Biological reproducibility was not examined directly, but technical replication error appeared to be minimal. The most biologically relevant and donor-specific TCRbeta repertoire appeared to be identified by expanding Tregs with activated donor B cells. For some patients, the PCR primers changed as time went on, which meant samples from those patients could not be compared with one another at the nucleotide level. Because the study included only a small number of patients, the results must be confirmed in larger populations and under other immunosuppression protocols. In tolerant patients, donor-specific Tregs expanded more than Tregs overall, which suggests antigen-driven rather than nonspecific expansion.

After removal of 5 bases from V and 2 bases from J, the junction retains 6 bases not matched to a gene. Via the germline V gene (reference sequence), CDR1 is LNHDA and CDR2 SQIVND. From its cysteine to its phenylalanine, the CDR3 spans 14 amino acids. The DNA has 33 bases, all within the CDR3, and is read from base 1. The sample's time point, from its label and the paper: 6 months after combined kidney and bone marrow transplant. Transplants used related donors with nonmyeloablative bone marrow transplantation; mixed chimerism was transient in the human trials. Thawed PBMCs were FACS-sorted into unstimulated Tregs (CD4+CD25+CD127-), CD4+ non-Tregs (CD4+CD25-), CD4 cells and CD8 cells. A few combined kidney and bone marrow transplant recipients from the ITN036ST trial were included as patients, and samples were available only from these trial subjects. Healthy control blood was processed to PBMCs by Ficoll density gradient and cryopreserved, and patient PBMCs were collected before and after transplant.

For TCRbeta CDR3 sequencing, genomic DNA from the sorted cells was extracted using the QIAGEN DNeasy Blood and Tissue Kit. Through immunoSEQ, high-throughput TCRbeta CDR3 sequencing was done commercially, including PCR amplification with internal controls and bias correction. The source study handled its data this way. Unique productive TCRbeta sequences were defined by CDR3 nucleotide sequence where primers matched, and otherwise by CDR3 amino acid sequence together with Vbeta and Jbeta genes. To correct sorting error, sequences shared between sorted populations at a frequency ratio of 2:1 or less were removed; the rest were assigned to the higher population. A sequence was defined as donor-reactive if the sequence was expanded at least 5-fold in CFSE-low cells compared with unstimulated cells and had a frequency of at least 0.01% in CFSE-low cells. Jensen-Shannon divergence, calculated on the top 100 TCRbeta sequences ranked by frequency, was used to quantify repertoire divergence. For any sample with multiple sequencing runs, sorting error was corrected in each run separately before the runs were pooled. TCRdb provides this immuneACCESS table in a form limited to in-frame rearrangements. Some clones are lacking; in checked studies, under half of them reflect an unresolved V gene, and why the rest are absent is not known. The V and J calls and clone size were taken over from that table, and D and trimming were inferred from the DNA. The sample table on file contains about 23,000 clones. 4.1% of the sample belongs to the ten largest clones.

About this clone itself: Its antigen is currently not known. The CDR3 is cut off 3 residues early in the read; its end comes from the germline J gene.

The TCR originated in a human patient who received a combined kidney and bone marrow transplant. After transplantation, some T cells may belong to the graft donor instead of the recipient. The rearrangement joined TRBV19 to TRBJ2-7, and TRBD1 aligns with 7 junction nucleotides. The specimen comprised CD4+ T cells from blood (PBMCs), sampled 6 months after the transplant. The CDR3 bases that were read are TGTGCCAGTAGTTCCCACAGGGGAACCTACGAG. The encoded protein is CASSSHRGTYE. The full CDR3 sequence reads CASSSHRGTYEQYF.